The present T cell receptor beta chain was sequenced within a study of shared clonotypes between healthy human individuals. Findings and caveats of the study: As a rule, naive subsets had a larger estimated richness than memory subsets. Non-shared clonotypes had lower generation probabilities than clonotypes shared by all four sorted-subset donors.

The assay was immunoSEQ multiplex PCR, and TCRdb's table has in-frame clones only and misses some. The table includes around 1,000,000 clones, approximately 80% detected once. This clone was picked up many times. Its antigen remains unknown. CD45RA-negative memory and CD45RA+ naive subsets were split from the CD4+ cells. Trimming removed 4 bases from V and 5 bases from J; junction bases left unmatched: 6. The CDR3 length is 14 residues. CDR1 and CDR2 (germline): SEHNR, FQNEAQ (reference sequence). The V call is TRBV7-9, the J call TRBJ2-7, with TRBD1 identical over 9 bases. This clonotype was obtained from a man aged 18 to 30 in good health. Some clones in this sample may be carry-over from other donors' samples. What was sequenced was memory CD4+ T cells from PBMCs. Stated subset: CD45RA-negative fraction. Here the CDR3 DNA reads TGTGCCAGCAGCTACTCCGGGACAGGGAACGAGCAGTACTTC. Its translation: CASSYSGTGNEQYF.